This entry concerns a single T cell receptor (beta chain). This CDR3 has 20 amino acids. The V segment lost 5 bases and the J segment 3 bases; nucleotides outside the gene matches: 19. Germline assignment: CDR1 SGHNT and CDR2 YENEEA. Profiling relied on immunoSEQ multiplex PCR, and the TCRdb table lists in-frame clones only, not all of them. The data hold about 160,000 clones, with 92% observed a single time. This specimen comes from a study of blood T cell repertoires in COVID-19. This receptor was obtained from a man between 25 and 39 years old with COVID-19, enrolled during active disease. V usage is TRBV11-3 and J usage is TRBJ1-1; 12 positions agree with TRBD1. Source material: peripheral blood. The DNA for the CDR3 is TGTGCCAGCAGCACTACCGGGACAGGGGGCAGACTTCACACGGACACTGAAGCTTTCTTT. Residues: CASSTTGTGGRLHTDTEAFF.